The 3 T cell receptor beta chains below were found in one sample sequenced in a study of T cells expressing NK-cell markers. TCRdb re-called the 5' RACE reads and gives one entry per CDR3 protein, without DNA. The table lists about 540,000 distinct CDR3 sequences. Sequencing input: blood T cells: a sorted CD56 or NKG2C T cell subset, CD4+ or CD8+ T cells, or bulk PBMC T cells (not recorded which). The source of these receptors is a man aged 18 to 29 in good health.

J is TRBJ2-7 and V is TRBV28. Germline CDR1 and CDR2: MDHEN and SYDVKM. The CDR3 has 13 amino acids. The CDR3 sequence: CASSLSGLSEQYF.

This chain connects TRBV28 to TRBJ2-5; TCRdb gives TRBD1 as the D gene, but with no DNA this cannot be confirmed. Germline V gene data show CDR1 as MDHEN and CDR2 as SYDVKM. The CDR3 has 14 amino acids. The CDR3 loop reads CASSPNRAGETQYF.

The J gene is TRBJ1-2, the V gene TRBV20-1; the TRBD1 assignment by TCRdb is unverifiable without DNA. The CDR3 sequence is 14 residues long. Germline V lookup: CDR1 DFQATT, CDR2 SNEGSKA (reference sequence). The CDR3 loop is CSARGDGGGYGYTF.